The sequence of this T cell receptor (beta chain) was determined in a study of CD8+CD57+ T cells in acquired aplastic anemia. Study in general: Sorted CD4+ and CD8+ cells gave a mean 3.2 ug DNA, range roughly 0.2 to 27.4 ug. Findings and caveats of the study: Overlap between patients and controls comprised 25 to 30 CD8+ CDR3 sequences. A significant difference in CD8+ Simpson's diversity between patients and controls was not found.

Concerning this clonotype: The target antigen is unknown.

Genomic DNA, the template, was used for profiling of the TCR beta VDJ and CDR3. MiXCR was run by TCRdb on the reads, yielding one entry per CDR3 protein. The table shows 200,000 or so distinct CDR3 sequences, with 64% occurring only once. The TCR was taken from a human donor with severe aplastic anemia or a healthy control (not recorded which). What was sequenced was sorted CD4+, CD8+, or CD8+CD57+ T cells (not recorded which) from PBMCs.

CDR3 nucleotide sequence: TGTGCCAGCAGCTTAGACCCAAAAAGATCCCCGCCTGAAGCTTTCTTT. This encodes CASSLDPKRSPPEAFF. The chain is built from TRBV7-9 and TRBJ1-1; D is ambiguous. The CDR3 extends over 16 amino acids. In germline, CDR1 is SEHNR, CDR2 FQNEAQ (reference sequence). Between the trimmed V and J ends, which lost 1 base and 6 bases, there was a span of 18 bases.